This T cell receptor (beta chain) was documented in a study of blood T cell repertoires in COVID-19. Background on the study: Acute and convalescent COVID-19 specimens originated in the United States, Italy and Spain. Sources were T cells, B-cell-depleted T cells, or PBMCs; the material itself was cDNA or gDNA.

Germline V lookup: CDR1 MNHNY, CDR2 SVGAGI (reference sequence). The V gene lost 0 bases and the J gene lost 10 bases, with 16 bases spanning the gap. The CDR3 loop spans 15 amino acids. This clone was detected once. Per the study methods: Amplification with reference gene primers provided the estimates of nucleated cell counts. The method was immunoSEQ multiplex PCR; TCRdb's version includes in-frame clones alone and lacks a portion of them. The V and J calls and clone size come from that table; D and trimming were worked out from the DNA. The top ten hold around 3% of the sample, which has around 300,000 clones, over 70% seen once.

This sequence originates from a man aged 30-40 years with active or convalescent COVID-19. The sample comprised peripheral blood. The chain employs TRBV6-6 and TRBJ1-5, with D hard to call. The CDR3 protein is CASSYSPGRREPQHF. DNA for the CDR3: TGTGCCAGCAGTTACTCCCCCGGAAGGCGGGAACCCCAGCATTTT.